A single sample gave rise to the 9 T cell receptor beta chains below, sequenced in a study of blood T cell repertoires in COVID-19. TCRdb's table, derived via immunoSEQ multiplex PCR, lists solely in-frame clones and lacks some. The table shows around 170,000 clones, with around 80% occurring only once. The sequencing input was peripheral blood. The source is a young man with active or convalescent COVID-19.

The chain carries TRBV7-9 and TRBJ2-6; tentatively, D is TRBD1 (6 bases). V gave up 2 bases and J gave up 0 bases, with 14 bases separating them. Germline V lookup: CDR1 SEHNR, CDR2 FQNEAQ (reference sequence). The CDR3 is 18 amino acids. Here the CDR3 DNA reads TGTGCCAGCAGCTTAACGACAGGTCTAGGCTCTGGGGCCAACGTCCTGACTTTC. It specifies CASSLTTGLGSGANVLTF.

The rearrangement joins TRBV24-1 to TRBJ2-7; no reliable D call. CDR1 KGHDR and CDR2 SFDVKD come from the germline V gene. The V end lost 9 bases, the J end lost 4 bases, and 9 bases lay between the germline ends. The CDR3 is 11 residues long. The CDR3 DNA reads as TGTGCCACCCACCCCGGGTACGAGCAGTACGTC. It codes for CATHPGYEQYV.

CDR3 region: CASSLKQFRTNEKLFF. The CDR3 DNA reads as TGTGCCAGCAGCTTAAAACAGTTTAGAACTAATGAAAAACTGTTTTTT. This chain uses TRBV11-3 with TRBJ1-4; D is uncertain. Trimming left V 2 bases short and J 1 base short, with 11 bases between. This CDR3 comprises 16 residues. Germline V gene sequence: CDR1 SGHNT, CDR2 YENEEA.

For this clone: Other DNA sequences within the sample encode an identical CDR3. The V gene is TRBV6-5, the J gene TRBJ1-5; D gene unclear. Per the germline V gene, CDR1 is MNHEY and CDR2 is SVGAGI. The CDR3 sequence is 15 residues long. V shed 0 bases and J shed 0 bases, with 6 bases lying between them. CDR3 nucleotide sequence: TGTGCCAGCAGTTACTCGGCGGATAGCAATCAGCCCCAGCATTTT. Its protein product is CASSYSADSNQPQHF.

The chain couples TRBV9 to TRBJ2-3; D possibly corresponds to TRBD1 (6 bases). Trimming pared 3 bases from V and 4 bases from J, leaving 9 bases between. The CDR3 is 13 amino acids. CDR1 and CDR2 (germline): SGDLS, YYNGEE. CDR3 protein: CASSARGADTQYF. The CDR3 DNA reads TGTGCCAGCAGCGCCAGGGGTGCAGATACGCAGTATTTT. The variable domain in full, with the rest retrieved from reference TRBV9 and TRBJ2-3, is DSGVTQTPKHLITATGQRVTLRCSPRSGDLSVYWYQQSLDQGLQFLIQYYNGEERAKGNILERFSAQQFPDLHSELNLSSLELGDSALYFCASSARGADTQYFGPGTRLTVL.

The chain combines TRBV5-1 with TRBJ2-3, with TRBD2 as a possible D gene (7 bases). Per germline, CDR1 SGHRS and CDR2 YFSETQ. The length of the CDR3 is 15 residues. Trimming pared 4 bases from V and 3 bases from J, leaving 15 bases between. In DNA, the CDR3 is TGCGCCAGCAGCCGGACGGGGGGCGGGACAGATACGCAGTATTTT. Protein sequence: CASSRTGGGTDTQYF.

The chain carries TRBV9 and TRBJ2-2; 10 nucleotides align to TRBD2. The V and J ends lost 4 bases and 2 bases, in that order; junction bases with no gene match: 14. The CDR3 is 19 amino acids. Germline loops: CDR1 SGDLS, CDR2 YYNGEE. The CDR3 DNA sequence: TGTGCCAGCAGCCCCGGAGTTGAACTAGCGGGGTACAACACCGGGGAGCTGTTTTTT. This codes for CASSPGVELAGYNTGELFF.

Points on this clone: The sample carries other DNA sequences with the same CDR3. This chain joins TRBV28 and TRBJ1-5, with a weak D call TRBD1 (5 bases). The CDR3 runs 14 residues. Trimming left V 3 bases short and J 3 bases short, with 9 bases between. Germline V gene data show CDR1 as MDHEN and CDR2 as SYDVKM. The CDR3 region has the DNA TGTGCCAGCAGTTTGGGGGGGTCCAATCAGCCCCAGCATTTT. It specifies CASSLGGSNQPQHF.

This clone was counted only a few times. The chain is built from TRBV10-3 and TRBJ1-1; TRBD1 agrees at 7 bases. The CDR3 extends over 15 amino acids. V shed 4 bases, J shed 1 base, and the junction held 6 bases outside the gene matches. Germline lookup yields CDR1 ENHRY and CDR2 SYGVKD. Here the CDR3 reads CAISVSSGGNTEAFF. The CDR3 DNA follows: TGTGCCATCAGTGTTTCGTCAGGGGGGAACACTGAAGCTTTCTTT.